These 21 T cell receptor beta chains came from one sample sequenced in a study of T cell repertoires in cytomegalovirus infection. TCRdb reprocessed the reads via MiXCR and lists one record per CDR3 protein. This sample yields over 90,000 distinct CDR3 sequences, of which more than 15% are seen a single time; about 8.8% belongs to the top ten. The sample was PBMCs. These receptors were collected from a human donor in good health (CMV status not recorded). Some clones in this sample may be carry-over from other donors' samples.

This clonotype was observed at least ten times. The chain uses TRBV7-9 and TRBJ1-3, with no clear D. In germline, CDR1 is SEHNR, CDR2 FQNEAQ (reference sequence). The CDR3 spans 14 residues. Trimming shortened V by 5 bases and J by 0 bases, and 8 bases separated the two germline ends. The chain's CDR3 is CASSQIRSGNTIYF. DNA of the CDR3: TGTGCCAGCAGCCAAATCCGCTCTGGAAACACCATATATTTT. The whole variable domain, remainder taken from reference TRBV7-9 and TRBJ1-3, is DTGVSQNPRHKITKRGQNVTFRCDPISEHNRLYWYRQTLGQGPEFLTYFQNEAQLEKSRLLSDRFSAERPKGSFSTLEIQRTEQGDSAMYLCASSQIRSGNTIYFGEGSWLTVV.

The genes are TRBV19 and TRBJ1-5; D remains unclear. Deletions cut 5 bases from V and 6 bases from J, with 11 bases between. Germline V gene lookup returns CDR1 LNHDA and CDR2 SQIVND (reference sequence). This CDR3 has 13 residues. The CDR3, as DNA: TGTGCCAGTAGTGGGGTATTTGGTCAGCCCCAGCATTTT. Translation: CASSGVFGQPQHF.

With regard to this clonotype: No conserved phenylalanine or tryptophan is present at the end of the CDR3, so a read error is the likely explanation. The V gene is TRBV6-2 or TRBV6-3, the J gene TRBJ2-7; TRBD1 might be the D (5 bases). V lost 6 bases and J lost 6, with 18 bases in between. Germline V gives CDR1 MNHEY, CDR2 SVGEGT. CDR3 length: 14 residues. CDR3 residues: CASRRPDSSPEQYL. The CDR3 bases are TGTGCCAGCAGACGACCTGACAGTTCACCCGAGCAGTACTTA.

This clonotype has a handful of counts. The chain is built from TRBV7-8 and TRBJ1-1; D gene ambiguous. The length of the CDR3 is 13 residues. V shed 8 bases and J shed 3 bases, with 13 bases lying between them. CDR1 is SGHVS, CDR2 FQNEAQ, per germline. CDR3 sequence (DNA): TGTGCCAGCGCTCCCACCCGGGACACTGAAGCTTTCTTT. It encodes CASAPTRDTEAFF.

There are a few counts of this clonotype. CDR3 in amino acids: CASSLGQPNYEQYF. DNA of the CDR3: TGTGCCAGCAGCTTGGGACAGCCGAACTACGAGCAGTACTTC. The chain is built from TRBV7-6 and TRBJ2-7, with TRBD1 identical over 7 bases. The trim removed 3 bases at V and 3 bases at J, leaving 5 bases unmatched. This CDR3 is 14 amino acids long. Germline values: CDR1 SGHVS, CDR2 FNYEAQ.

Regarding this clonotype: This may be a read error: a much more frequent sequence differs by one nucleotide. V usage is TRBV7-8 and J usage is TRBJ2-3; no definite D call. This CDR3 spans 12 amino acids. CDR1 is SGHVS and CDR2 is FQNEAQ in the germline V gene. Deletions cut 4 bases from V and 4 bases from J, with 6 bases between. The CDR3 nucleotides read TGTGCCAGCAGCTCCCAGGCAGATACGCAGTATTTT. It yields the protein CASSSQADTQYF.

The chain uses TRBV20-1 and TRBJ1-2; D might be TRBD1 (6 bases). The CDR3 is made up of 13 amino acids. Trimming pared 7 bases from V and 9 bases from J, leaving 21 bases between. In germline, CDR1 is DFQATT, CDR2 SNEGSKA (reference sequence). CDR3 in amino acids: CSVPRPGGLSYTF. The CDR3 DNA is TGCAGTGTCCCGCGTCCGGGGGGCTTGAGCTACACCTTC.

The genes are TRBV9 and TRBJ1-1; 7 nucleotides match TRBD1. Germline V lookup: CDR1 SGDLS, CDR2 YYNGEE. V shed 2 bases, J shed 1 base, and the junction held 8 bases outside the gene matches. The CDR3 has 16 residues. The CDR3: CASSVDPGQTNTEAFF. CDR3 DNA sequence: TGTGCCAGCAGCGTCGATCCGGGACAGACGAACACTGAAGCTTTCTTT.

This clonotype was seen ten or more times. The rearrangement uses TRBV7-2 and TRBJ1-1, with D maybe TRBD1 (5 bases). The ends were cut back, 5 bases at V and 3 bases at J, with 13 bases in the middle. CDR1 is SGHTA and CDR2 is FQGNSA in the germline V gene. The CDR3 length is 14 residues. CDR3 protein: CASSQPGGYTEAFF. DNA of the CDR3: TGTGCCAGCAGCCAACCGGGGGGTTACACTGAAGCTTTCTTT.

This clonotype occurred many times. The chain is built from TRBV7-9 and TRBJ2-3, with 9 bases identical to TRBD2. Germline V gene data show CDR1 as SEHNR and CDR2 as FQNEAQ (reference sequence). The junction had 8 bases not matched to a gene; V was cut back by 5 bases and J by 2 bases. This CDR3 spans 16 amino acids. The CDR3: CASSLPSSGVTDTQYF. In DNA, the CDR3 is TGTGCCAGCAGCCTCCCATCTAGCGGGGTCACAGATACGCAGTATTTT.

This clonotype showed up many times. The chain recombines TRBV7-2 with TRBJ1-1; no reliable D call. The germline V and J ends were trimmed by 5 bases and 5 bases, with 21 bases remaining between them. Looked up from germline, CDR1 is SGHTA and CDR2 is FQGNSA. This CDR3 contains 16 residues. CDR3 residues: CASSLIGRALRTEAFF. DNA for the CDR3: TGTGCCAGCAGCCTAATTGGGCGGGCGTTGAGGACTGAAGCTTTCTTT.

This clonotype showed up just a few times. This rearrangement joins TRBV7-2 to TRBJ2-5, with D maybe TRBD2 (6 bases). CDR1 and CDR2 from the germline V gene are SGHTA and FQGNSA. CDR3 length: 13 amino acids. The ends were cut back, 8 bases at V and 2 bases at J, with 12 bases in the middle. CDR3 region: CASCAGSQETQYF. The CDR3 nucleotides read TGTGCCAGCTGTGCGGGGTCGCAAGAGACCCAGTACTTC.

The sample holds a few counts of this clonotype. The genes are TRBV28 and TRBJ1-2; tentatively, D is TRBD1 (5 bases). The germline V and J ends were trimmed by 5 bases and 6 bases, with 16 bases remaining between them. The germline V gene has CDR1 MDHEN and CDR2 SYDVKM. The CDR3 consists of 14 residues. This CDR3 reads CASSPPDSRDGYTF. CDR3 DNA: TGTGCCAGCAGTCCGCCAGACAGCCGGGATGGCTACACCTTC.

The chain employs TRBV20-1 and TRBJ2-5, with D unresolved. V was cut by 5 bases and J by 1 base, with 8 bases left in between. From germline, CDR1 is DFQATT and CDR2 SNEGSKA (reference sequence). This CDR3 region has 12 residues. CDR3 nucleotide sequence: TGCAGTGCTGAGACCAGCCAAGAGACCCAGTACTTC. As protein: CSAETSQETQYF.

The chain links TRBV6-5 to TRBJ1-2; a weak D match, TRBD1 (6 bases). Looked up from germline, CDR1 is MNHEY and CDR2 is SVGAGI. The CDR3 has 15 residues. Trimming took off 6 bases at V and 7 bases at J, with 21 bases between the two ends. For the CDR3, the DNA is TGTGCCAGCAGCCGAATACTTGGGGGGGCGGCTGGCTACACCTTC. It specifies CASSRILGGAAGYTF.

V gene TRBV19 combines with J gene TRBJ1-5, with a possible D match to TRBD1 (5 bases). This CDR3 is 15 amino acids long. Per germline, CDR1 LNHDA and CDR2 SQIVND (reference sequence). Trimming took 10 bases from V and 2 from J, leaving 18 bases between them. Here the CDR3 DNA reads TGTGCCACAAGGGAGCAGGGATGGGGCAATCAGCCCCAGCATTTT. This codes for CATREQGWGNQPQHF.

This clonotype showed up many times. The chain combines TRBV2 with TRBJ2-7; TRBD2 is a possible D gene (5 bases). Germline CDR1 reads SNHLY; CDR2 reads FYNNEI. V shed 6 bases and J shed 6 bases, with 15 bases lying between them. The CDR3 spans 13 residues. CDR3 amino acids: CASSGLEGSEQYF. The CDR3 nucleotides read TGTGCCAGCAGCGGTCTAGAGGGAAGCGAGCAGTACTTC.

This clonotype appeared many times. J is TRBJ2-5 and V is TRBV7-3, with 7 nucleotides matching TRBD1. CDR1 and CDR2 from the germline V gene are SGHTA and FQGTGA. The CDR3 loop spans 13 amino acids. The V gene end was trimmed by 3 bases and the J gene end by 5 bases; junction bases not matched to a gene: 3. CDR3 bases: TGTGCCAGCAGCTTTGGACAGGCTGAGACCCAGTACTTC. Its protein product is CASSFGQAETQYF.

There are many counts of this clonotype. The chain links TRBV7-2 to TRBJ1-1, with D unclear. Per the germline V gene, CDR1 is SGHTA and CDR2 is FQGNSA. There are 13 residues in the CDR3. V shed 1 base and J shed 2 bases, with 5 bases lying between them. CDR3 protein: CASSLGRNTEAFF. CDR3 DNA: TGTGCCAGCAGCTTAGGTCGAAACACTGAAGCTTTCTTT.

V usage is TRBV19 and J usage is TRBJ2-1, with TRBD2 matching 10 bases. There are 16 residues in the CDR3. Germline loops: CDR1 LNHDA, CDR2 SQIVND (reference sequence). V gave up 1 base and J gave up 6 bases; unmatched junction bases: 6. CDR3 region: CASSIVGAGGRNEQFF. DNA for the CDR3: TGTGCCAGTAGTATAGTAGGAGCGGGGGGGCGCAATGAGCAGTTCTTC.

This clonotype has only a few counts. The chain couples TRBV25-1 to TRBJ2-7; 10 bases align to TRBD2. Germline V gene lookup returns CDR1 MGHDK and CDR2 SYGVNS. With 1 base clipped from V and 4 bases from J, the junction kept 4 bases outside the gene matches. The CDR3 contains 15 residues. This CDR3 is CASSESLAGRYEQYF. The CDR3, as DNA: TGTGCCAGCAGTGAATCACTAGCGGGGAGGTACGAGCAGTACTTC.